This TCR beta chain was recorded in a study of T cells in tumors after PD-1 blockade. Overall study: Either cemiplimab 350 mg every 2 weeks or pembrolizumab 200 mg every 3 weeks was given. Findings of the study overall: Some novel exhausted tumor clones appeared in pre-treatment blood, suggesting peripheral recruitment.

The assay was immunoSEQ multiplex PCR, and TCRdb's table has in-frame clones only and misses some. The sample has tens of thousands of clones; around 77% are singletons. Comment on this clone: Its antigen is currently unknown.

The origin of this receptor is a human donor with basal cell carcinoma. This material consisted of PBMCs, taken before anti-PD-1 treatment.

DNA of the CDR3: TGTGCCAGCAGCTTAGGCCGAGCTTCTGGAAACACCATATATTTT. Translating gives CASSLGRASGNTIYF. The chain links TRBV7-2 to TRBJ1-3; D remains ambiguous. With 1 base removed from V and 1 base from J, the gap between germline ends came to 8 bases. Germline V CDR1 and CDR2: SGHTA, FQGNSA. The CDR3 runs to 15 residues.